Below are 28 T cell receptor beta chains sequenced from a single sample in a study of blood T cell repertoires in COVID-19. Assay: immunoSEQ multiplex PCR; the TCRdb copy retains only in-frame clones and omits some. The sample yields fewer than 350,000 clones, nearly 90% seen once. Sequencing was done on a sample of peripheral blood. These receptors were collected from a man between 18 and 29 years old with active or convalescent COVID-19.

The V gene is TRBV12-3 or TRBV12-4, the J gene TRBJ2-7; D gene unclear. This CDR3 spans 13 amino acids. Trimming shortened V by 3 bases and J by 6 bases, and 12 bases separated the two germline ends. Here the CDR3 reads CASSLAAVREQYF. DNA for the CDR3: TGTGCCAGCAGTTTGGCGGCGGTCCGCGAGCAGTACTTC.

V is TRBV7-9 and J is TRBJ1-3; perhaps TRBD1 as D (5 bases). V lost 5 bases to trimming and J lost 8 bases, with 16 bases between them. CDR1 SEHNR and CDR2 FQNEAQ come from the germline V gene (reference sequence). The CDR3 covers 14 residues. CDR3 protein: CASSPPGLMDTIYF. CDR3 in DNA: TGTGCCAGCAGCCCTCCGGGACTGATGGACACCATATATTTT.

This chain connects TRBV18 to TRBJ1-4; no definite D call. The V end lost 4 bases, the J end lost 0 bases, and 6 bases lay between the germline ends. The germline V gene encodes CDR1 KGHSH and CDR2 LQKENI. The CDR3 has 14 residues. The CDR3 sequence is CASSRSATNEKLFF. The CDR3 DNA is TGTGCCAGCTCACGTTCCGCAACTAATGAAAAACTGTTTTTT.

The chain employs TRBV19 and TRBJ1-5; D gene unclear. The CDR3 is made up of 15 amino acids. Germline assignment: CDR1 LNHDA and CDR2 SQIVND (reference sequence). V was cut by 1 base and J by 6 bases, with 13 bases left in between. CDR3 amino acids: CASSIAHWGGQPQHF. CDR3 in DNA: TGTGCCAGTAGTATAGCACATTGGGGAGGTCAGCCCCAGCATTTT.

The chain links TRBV7-6 to TRBJ1-3; D remains unclear. CDR3 size: 16 residues. Germline CDR1 reads SGHVS; CDR2 reads FNYEAQ. With 0 bases removed from V and 4 bases from J, the gap between germline ends came to 13 bases. The CDR3 here is CASSLAPGGLGNTIYF. The CDR3 bases are TGTGCCAGCAGCTTAGCACCGGGAGGGTTAGGAAACACCATATATTTT. Combining the CDR3 with reference TRBV7-6 and TRBJ1-3 gives the whole variable domain GAGVSQSPRYKVTKRGQDVALRCDPISGHVSLYWYRQALGQGPEFLTYFNYEAQQDKSGLPNDRFSAERPEGSISTLTIQRTEQRDSAMYRCASSLAPGGLGNTIYFGEGSWLTVV.

This chain uses TRBV5-8 with TRBJ1-6, with 7 bases that match TRBD1. Per germline, CDR1 SGHTS and CDR2 YDEGEE. This CDR3 region has 20 residues. J lost 7 bases, V lost 0 bases, and 19 bases had no gene match. CDR3 in DNA: TGTGCCAGCAGCTTGGTATTTAGGGGGCAGACGTGGTCCGGCAATTCACCCCTCCACTTT. It codes for CASSLVFRGQTWSGNSPLHF.

V usage is TRBV6-2 or TRBV6-3 and J usage is TRBJ1-5; TRBD1 matches 7 bases. Trimming cost V 3 bases and J 0 bases; bases outside gene matches: 14. The CDR3 has 19 amino acids. Germline V gives CDR1 MNHEY, CDR2 SVGEGT. CDR3 in DNA: TGTGCCAGCAGTTATGCTCAAGGGGGACAGTTCTATAGCAATCAGCCCCAGCATTTT. It translates to CASSYAQGGQFYSNQPQHF.

This clone was detected only once. The gene calls are TRBV7-2 and TRBJ2-3; 7 bases fit TRBD2. CDR1 is SGHTA, CDR2 FQGNSA, per germline. There are 16 residues in the CDR3. Trimming cost V 5 bases and J 5 bases; bases outside gene matches: 13. The CDR3: CASSVPGGGMEDTQYF. The CDR3 bases are TGTGCCAGCAGCGTCCCGGGGGGAGGTATGGAAGATACGCAGTATTTT.

The CDR3 DNA follows: TGTGCCAGCAGCTTAGAGATTCAGGGGCACTCCTATAATTCACCCCTCCACTTT. Translated, it gives CASSLEIQGHSYNSPLHF. V is TRBV11-2 and J is TRBJ1-6, with D tentatively TRBD1 (6 bases). The CDR3 runs 18 residues. Trimming removed 0 bases at V and 0 bases at J, with 12 bases between. Germline values: CDR1 SGHAT, CDR2 FQNNGV.

The rearrangement uses TRBV9 and TRBJ1-5, with 10 bases aligning to TRBD1. Losses at the gene ends were 4 bases for V and 4 bases for J; bases not matched to a gene: 11. Germline assignment: CDR1 SGDLS and CDR2 YYNGEE. This CDR3 spans 17 amino acids. The CDR3 DNA reads TGTGCCAGCAGCCCACGGCCCCGGGACAGGGGAAATCAGCCCCAGCATTTT. Translating gives CASSPRPRDRGNQPQHF.

The chain recombines TRBV18 with TRBJ1-1, with 7 bases identical to TRBD1. Germline V gives CDR1 KGHSH, CDR2 LQKENI. This CDR3 is 12 amino acids long. The trim removed 6 bases at V and 6 bases at J, leaving 4 bases unmatched. CDR3 in DNA: TGTGCCAGCTCCCGAGACAGGGCTGAAGCTTTCTTT. Translated: CASSRDRAEAFF.

CDR3 sequence (DNA): TGTGCCAGTAGCCAATGGACAGCCGAAAACTATGGCTACACCTTC. The encoded protein is CASSQWTAENYGYTF. The genes are TRBV19 and TRBJ1-2, with D possibly TRBD1 on 6 matching bases. This CDR3 is 15 amino acids long. The V gene lost 6 bases and the J gene lost 2 bases, with 16 bases spanning the gap. Germline V gene lookup returns CDR1 LNHDA and CDR2 SQIVND (reference sequence). Together with reference TRBV19 and TRBJ1-2, the CDR3 gives the full variable domain: DGGITQSPKYLFRKEGQNVTLSCEQNLNHDAMYWYRQDPGQGLRLIYYSQIVNDFQKGDIAEGYSVSREKKESFPLTVTSAQKNPTAFYLCASSQWTAENYGYTFGSGTRLTVV.

The chain combines TRBV6-2 or TRBV6-3 with TRBJ2-2, with 8 bases lining up with TRBD1. After removal of 6 bases from V and 5 bases from J, the junction contained 8 bases not matched to a gene. The CDR3 covers 15 residues. Per the germline V gene, CDR1 is MNHEY and CDR2 is SVGEGT. The CDR3 bases are TGTGCCAGCAGCCGCGACAGGGGAAGTACCGGGGAGCTGTTTTTT. The encoded protein is CASSRDRGSTGELFF.

The gene calls are TRBV12-5 and TRBJ1-1; D perhaps matches TRBD1 (5 bases). V gave up 6 bases and J gave up 4 bases, with 21 bases separating them. Germline CDR1 and CDR2: LGHNT and FRNRAP. CDR3 length: 16 amino acids. CDR3 sequence (DNA): TGTGCTAGTGGCCAAGTAATCGGGGGGGTGTTCACTGAAGCTTTCTTT. It encodes CASGQVIGGVFTEAFF.

In DNA form, the CDR3 reads TGTGCCAGCAGCTTGGTTGCAGGTGGTCGTGAAAAACTGTTTTTT. Residues: CASSLVAGGREKLFF. This chain uses TRBV5-6 with TRBJ1-4; no reliable D call. The CDR3 covers 15 residues. Deletions cut 0 bases from V and 7 bases from J, with 13 bases between. CDR1 SGHDT and CDR2 YYEEEE come from the germline V gene.

The genes are TRBV11-1 and TRBJ1-2; TRBD1 matches 8 bases. The CDR3 runs 14 residues. V gave up 5 bases and J gave up 1 base; unmatched junction bases: 3. The germline CDR1 and CDR2 sequences are SGHAT and FQDESV (reference sequence). Here the CDR3 DNA reads TGTGCCAGCAGCCGGGACAGGAATAACTATGGCTACACCTTC. Translated, it gives CASSRDRNNYGYTF.

The rearrangement joins TRBV5-6 to TRBJ2-7; D not resolved. Germline lookup yields CDR1 SGHDT and CDR2 YYEEEE. The V end lost 1 base, the J end lost 4 bases, and 15 bases lay between the germline ends. This CDR3 has 15 amino acids. The CDR3 nucleotides read TGTGCCAGCAGCTTGAGGTCCCTAGGTCCTTACGAGCAGTACTTC. Translation gives CASSLRSLGPYEQYF.

The V and J genes are TRBV9 and TRBJ2-1; 7 bases align to TRBD1. J was trimmed by 5 bases and V by 3 bases; bases with no gene match: 8. Germline V gives CDR1 SGDLS, CDR2 YYNGEE. The CDR3 totals 15 residues. CDR3: CASSAYRTGDNEQFF. As DNA, the CDR3 is TGTGCCAGCAGCGCCTATCGGACAGGAGACAATGAGCAGTTCTTC.

This clone was recorded once. This sequence joins TRBV10-3 and TRBJ2-2; D uncertain. CDR3 length: 13 residues. Between the trimmed V and J ends, which lost 5 bases and 2 bases, there was a span of 6 bases. CDR1 is ENHRY and CDR2 is SYGVKD in the germline V gene. In nucleotides, the CDR3 is TGTGCCATCAGTACAGATAACACCGGGGAGCTGTTTTTT. It yields the protein CAISTDNTGELFF.

The chain recombines TRBV13 with TRBJ2-1; TRBD1 is a possible D gene (6 bases). Germline assignment: CDR1 PRHDT and CDR2 FYEKMQ (reference sequence). The CDR3 extends over 17 amino acids. The ends were cut back, 4 bases at V and 1 base at J, with 17 bases in the middle. CDR3 sequence (DNA): TGTGCCAGCAGCTACCGACAGGATCCCTTGTCCTACAATGAGCAGTTCTTC. As protein: CASSYRQDPLSYNEQFF.

The chain links TRBV10-3 to TRBJ1-1; 7 nucleotides line up with TRBD1. J gave up 4 bases and V 5 bases, and 7 bases lay outside the gene matches. Looked up from germline, CDR1 is ENHRY and CDR2 is SYGVKD. The CDR3 is 14 residues long. DNA of the CDR3: TGTGCCATCAGTACAGGGGATATAGGCACTGAAGCTTTCTTT. Encoded protein: CAISTGDIGTEAFF.

The count of this clone is one. The same CDR3 arises from other DNA sequences in this sample as well. V is TRBV6-5 and J is TRBJ2-1; 9 positions match TRBD1. The CDR3 runs 13 residues. Trimming cost V 8 bases and J 5 bases; bases outside gene matches: 4. Germline CDR1 MNHEY, CDR2 SVGAGI. The chain's CDR3 is CASSRDRDNEQFF. CDR3 sequence (DNA): TGTGCCAGCTCTCGGGACAGGGACAATGAGCAGTTCTTC.

The rearrangement links TRBV3-1 (or the pseudogene TRBV3-2) to TRBJ2-1; D perhaps matches TRBD2 (5 bases). The germline gives CDR1 LGHDT, CDR2 YNNKEL (reference sequence). The CDR3 covers 14 residues. Trimming cost V 1 base and J 7 bases, with 11 bases left between them. DNA of the CDR3: TGTGCCAGCAGCCAAGCCCCGGCGGGTAATGAGCAGTTCTTC. Protein: CASSQAPAGNEQFF.

The chain couples TRBV7-3 to TRBJ1-1, with 12 bases aligning to TRBD1. The V and J ends lost 4 bases and 5 bases, in that order; junction bases with no gene match: 11. CDR3 size: 17 residues. CDR1 and CDR2 from the germline V gene are SGHTA and FQGTGA. This CDR3 reads CASSSRDRGLSRTEAFF. CDR3 bases: TGTGCCAGCAGCTCACGGGACAGGGGGCTCTCACGGACTGAAGCTTTCTTT.

This clone was counted between two and nine times. The chain uses TRBV6-5 and TRBJ1-1; D might be TRBD1 (6 bases). This CDR3 has 14 amino acids. Trimming took 5 bases from V and 5 from J, leaving 15 bases between them. Germline CDR1 is MNHEY and CDR2 is SVGAGI. The CDR3 protein is CASSPGQGLTEAFF. The CDR3, as DNA: TGTGCCAGCAGTCCCGGGCAGGGGTTGACTGAAGCTTTCTTT.

This clone was seen a single time. The V gene is TRBV6-5, the J gene TRBJ1-1; 7 bases map to TRBD1. Germline values: CDR1 MNHEY, CDR2 SVGAGI. Losses at the gene ends were 8 bases for V and 8 bases for J; bases not matched to a gene: 5. CDR3 size: 11 residues. The CDR3 DNA follows: TGTGCCAGCGGGCCGACAGGGGAAGCTTTCTTT. Protein: CASGPTGEAFF.

The rearrangement joins TRBV7-9 to TRBJ2-3; 7 bases match TRBD1. V gave up 5 bases and J gave up 2 bases; unmatched junction bases: 7. CDR3 length: 15 amino acids. Looked up from germline, CDR1 is SEHNR and CDR2 is FQNEAQ (reference sequence). The CDR3 loop reads CASSTGDRITDTQYF. The CDR3 DNA sequence: TGTGCCAGCAGCACCGGGGACAGAATCACAGATACGCAGTATTTT.

The rearrangement joins TRBV5-1 to TRBJ2-3; 9 nucleotides match TRBD1. Trimming cost V 2 bases and J 5 bases; bases outside gene matches: 9. The CDR3 has 16 amino acids. Germline V lookup: CDR1 SGHRS, CDR2 YFSETQ. The CDR3 bases are TGCGCCAGCAGCTTCTCCGGGACAGGGTCAGGAGATACGCAGTATTTT. Translated: CASSFSGTGSGDTQYF.